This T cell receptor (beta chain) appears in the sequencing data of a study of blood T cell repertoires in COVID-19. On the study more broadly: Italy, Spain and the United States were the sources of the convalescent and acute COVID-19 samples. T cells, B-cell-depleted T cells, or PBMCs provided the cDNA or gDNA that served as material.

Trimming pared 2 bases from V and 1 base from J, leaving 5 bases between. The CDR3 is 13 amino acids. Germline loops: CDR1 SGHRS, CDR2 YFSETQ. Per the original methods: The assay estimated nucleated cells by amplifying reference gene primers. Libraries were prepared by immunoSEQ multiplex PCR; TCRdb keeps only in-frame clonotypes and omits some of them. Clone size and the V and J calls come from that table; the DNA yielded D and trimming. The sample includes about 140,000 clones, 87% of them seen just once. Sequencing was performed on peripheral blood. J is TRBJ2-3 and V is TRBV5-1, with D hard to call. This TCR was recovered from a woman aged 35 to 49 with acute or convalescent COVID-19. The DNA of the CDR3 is TGCGCCAGCAGCTTCCCCGGCACAGATACGCAGTATTTT. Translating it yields CASSFPGTDTQYF.